These 23 T cell receptor beta chains came from one sample sequenced in a study of blood T cell repertoires in COVID-19. Method: immunoSEQ multiplex PCR; TCRdb's copy keeps in-frame clones and lacks some. Among approximately 80,000 clones, approximately 81% were seen once, and the ten largest hold 44%. Sequenced: peripheral blood. The source of these receptors is a man older than 75 with acute or convalescent COVID-19.

The rearrangement uses TRBV9 and TRBJ2-1, with TRBD2 identical over 12 bases. The CDR3 consists of 16 residues. Per the germline V gene, CDR1 is SGDLS and CDR2 is YYNGEE. The trim removed 4 bases at V and 6 bases at J, leaving 8 bases unmatched. CDR3 region: CASSRLAGATANEQFF. CDR3 DNA sequence: TGTGCCAGCAGCAGACTAGCGGGAGCGACGGCCAATGAGCAGTTCTTC.

The chain is built from TRBV6-5 and TRBJ1-5; 8 bases are a match to TRBD1. The CDR3 consists of 15 residues. V gave up 5 bases and J gave up 6 bases; unmatched junction bases: 9. Germline V lookup: CDR1 MNHEY, CDR2 SVGAGI. CDR3 amino acids: CASSPDRGVIQPQHF. Here the CDR3 DNA reads TGTGCCAGCAGTCCTGACAGGGGAGTGATTCAGCCCCAGCATTTT.

The chain employs TRBV19 and TRBJ1-6, with no clear D. This CDR3 is built from 14 residues. V lost 8 bases and J lost 6, with 14 bases in between. Per the germline V gene, CDR1 is LNHDA and CDR2 is SQIVND (reference sequence). CDR3 loop: CASGQELSNSPLHF. The CDR3 DNA sequence: TGTGCCAGTGGCCAGGAATTAAGTAATTCACCCCTCCACTTT.

This clone was counted only a few times. In the same sample, other DNA sequences code for this CDR3. The chain carries TRBV28 and TRBJ2-7; 7 nucleotides match TRBD2. Germline V CDR1 and CDR2: MDHEN, SYDVKM. V lost 3 bases, J lost 1 base, and 9 bases stayed unmatched. CDR3 size: 16 residues. The CDR3 is CASSLGRGVGSYEQYF. CDR3 DNA: TGTGCCAGCAGTTTGGGTCGGGGGGTAGGGTCCTACGAGCAGTACTTC.

The V call is TRBV15, the J call TRBJ1-5; 7 bases agree with TRBD1. This CDR3 is 16 amino acids long. V gave up 3 bases and J gave up 0 bases; unmatched junction bases: 5. Germline loops: CDR1 LNHNV, CDR2 YYDKDF (reference sequence). In DNA form, the CDR3 reads TGTGCCACCAGCAGGGGGGACAGTTATAGCAATCAGCCCCAGCATTTT. It specifies CATSRGDSYSNQPQHF.

The V call is TRBV18, the J call TRBJ1-3, with 12 bases fitting TRBD1. Germline assignment: CDR1 KGHSH and CDR2 LQKENI. The CDR3 loop spans 15 amino acids. With V trimmed by 3 bases and J by 4 bases, 1 base remained unmatched. In nucleotides, the CDR3 is TGTGCCAGCTCACCCGGGACAGGGGGCGGAAACACCATATATTTT. This translates into CASSPGTGGGNTIYF.

A note on this clone: Its ends do not fully match the called genes, so a read error is possible. CDR3 in DNA: TGTGCCAGCAGGTTGGGACAGACCAACACTGAAGCTTTCTTT. Its translation is CASRLGQTNTEAFF. The chain employs TRBV5-4 and TRBJ1-1; the match to TRBD1 covers 7 bases. Germline values: CDR1 SGHNT, CDR2 YYREEE (reference sequence). This CDR3 has 14 amino acids. The full variable domain, with the rest looked up from reference TRBV5-4 and TRBJ1-1, is ETGVTQSPTHLIKTRGQQVTLRCSSQSGHNTVSWYQQALGQGPQFIFQYYREEENGRGNFPPRFSGLQFPNYSSELNVNALELDDSALYLCASRLGQTNTEAFFGQGTRLTVV.

The chain carries TRBV3-1 (or the pseudogene TRBV3-2) and TRBJ1-5, with 12 positions matching TRBD1. The junction had 14 bases not matched to a gene; V was cut back by 4 bases and J by 1 base. The CDR3 is 20 residues long. Germline CDR1 LGHDT, CDR2 YNNKEL (reference sequence). For the CDR3, the DNA is TGTGCCAGCAGCCCTTCAAGTCCCGGGACAGGGGGCTGGAGCAATCAGCCCCAGCATTTT. Its translation is CASSPSSPGTGGWSNQPQHF.

The V and J genes are TRBV18 and TRBJ1-3; the D is unclear. The V gene's germline CDR1 is KGHSH and CDR2 LQKENI. V was shortened by 3 bases and J by 0 bases, with 6 bases between the two germline ends. This CDR3 comprises 14 residues. As DNA, the CDR3 is TGTGCCAGCTCACCGACTGACTCTGGAAACACCATATATTTT. It encodes CASSPTDSGNTIYF.

This rearrangement joins TRBV18 to TRBJ1-2, with 7 bases identical to TRBD1. The length of the CDR3 is 14 residues. J lost 1 base, V lost 4 bases, and 3 bases had no gene match. Looked up from germline, CDR1 is KGHSH and CDR2 is LQKENI. CDR3 nucleotide sequence: TGTGCCAGCTCACGGGACAGCGGTAACTATGGCTACACCTTC. This encodes CASSRDSGNYGYTF.

The chain joins TRBV11-1 to TRBJ2-4; perhaps TRBD2 as D (6 bases). Per the germline V gene, CDR1 is SGHAT and CDR2 is FQDESV (reference sequence). The CDR3 is 16 amino acids. The V end was cut by 5 bases, the J end by 1 base, with 15 bases between. The CDR3 protein is CASSPWGDEAKNIQYF. In DNA, the CDR3 is TGTGCCAGCAGCCCGTGGGGGGACGAGGCCAAAAACATTCAGTACTTC.

The table lists this clone with a count of one. The rearrangement links TRBV28 to TRBJ1-2; possibly TRBD1 for D (5 bases). In germline, CDR1 is MDHEN, CDR2 SYDVKM. Trimming cost V 2 bases and J 7 bases, with 20 bases left between them. This CDR3 is 16 amino acids long. The CDR3 DNA is TGTGCCAGCAGTTTAGTCGGGGGGAGGGAAGATGTTGGCTACACCTTC. Translating it yields CASSLVGGREDVGYTF.

The chain uses TRBV15 and TRBJ2-3; 12 nucleotides agree with TRBD1. Germline lookup yields CDR1 LNHNV and CDR2 YYDKDF (reference sequence). V dropped 2 bases and J dropped 0; count of bases not matched to a gene: 9. This CDR3 has 19 amino acids. CDR3 residues: CATSRSPGQGAQSTDTQYF. Here the CDR3 DNA reads TGTGCCACCAGCAGAAGTCCGGGACAGGGGGCACAGAGCACAGATACGCAGTATTTT.

The CDR3 reads CASSLQGLSYEQYF. DNA for the CDR3: TGTGCCAGCAGCCTACAGGGGTTGTCCTACGAGCAGTACTTC. The V and J genes are TRBV7-2 and TRBJ2-7; 7 positions match TRBD1. The CDR3 is 14 amino acids. V lost 5 bases, J lost 1 base, and 5 bases stayed unmatched. The germline CDR1 and CDR2 sequences are SGHTA and FQGNSA.

The V gene is TRBV6-1, the J gene TRBJ2-5; D gene ambiguous. The CDR3 spans 12 residues. Trimming took 1 base from V and 5 from J, leaving 5 bases between them. Germline values: CDR1 MNHNS, CDR2 SASEGT. The CDR3 protein is CASSEVGETQYF. In nucleotides, the CDR3 is TGTGCCAGCAGTGAAGTTGGCGAGACCCAGTACTTC.

This clone was counted only a few times. The rearrangement uses TRBV5-1 and TRBJ1-1, with D possibly being TRBD1 (5 bases). Trimming shortened V by 0 bases and J by 6 bases, and 12 bases separated the two germline ends. The CDR3 extends over 14 amino acids. CDR1 SGHRS and CDR2 YFSETQ come from the germline V gene. Written as DNA, the CDR3 is TGCGCCAGCAGCTTGGTGGCAGGGCACCCTGAAGCTTTCTTT. Protein sequence: CASSLVAGHPEAFF.

The CDR3 spells CASRPLSGTEAFF. As DNA, the CDR3 is TGTGCCAGCAGACCTTTGTCGGGCACTGAAGCTTTCTTT. J is TRBJ1-1 and V is TRBV12-3 or TRBV12-4; D not certain. V was pared by 6 bases and J by 4 bases, with 12 bases between. This CDR3 region has 13 residues.

The V call is TRBV27, the J call TRBJ1-5; 9 nucleotides line up with TRBD1. Germline V CDR1 and CDR2: MNHEY, SMNVEV (reference sequence). V was clipped by 4 bases and J by 4 bases; unmatched bases: 8. There are 16 residues in the CDR3. The DNA of the CDR3 is TGTGCCAGCAGTTCCTTGGACAGGGGCAGTAATCAGCCCCAGCATTTT. Translating it yields CASSSLDRGSNQPQHF.

The CDR3 loop is CASSFGSSYNEQFF. Written as DNA, the CDR3 is TGTGCCAGCAGCTTCGGGAGCTCCTACAATGAGCAGTTCTTC. V usage is TRBV7-3 and J usage is TRBJ2-1; perhaps TRBD2 as D (6 bases). The V end was cut by 3 bases, the J end by 0 bases, with 6 bases between. The CDR3 covers 14 residues. Germline CDR1 reads SGHTA; CDR2 reads FQGTGA.

J is TRBJ1-1 and V is TRBV5-1; 9 bases agree with TRBD1. This CDR3 has 14 residues. CDR1 is SGHRS, CDR2 YFSETQ, per germline. Germline trimming cut 7 bases from V and 6 bases from J; bases unmatched to any gene: 10. The CDR3: CASAPGQGFPEAFF. In DNA form, the CDR3 reads TGCGCCAGCGCACCGGGACAGGGTTTCCCTGAAGCTTTCTTT.

V is TRBV9 and J is TRBJ1-2; the D is unclear. V was clipped by 4 bases and J by 8 bases, with 15 bases between them. CDR1 is SGDLS and CDR2 is YYNGEE in the germline V gene. The CDR3 loop spans 13 amino acids. CDR3 sequence (DNA): TGTGCCAGCAGCCCCGACCTTTTCGGGGGCTACACCTTC. Translation gives CASSPDLFGGYTF.

The chain couples TRBV7-2 to TRBJ1-2; 8 nucleotides match TRBD1. Germline trimming cut 6 bases from V and 4 bases from J; bases unmatched to any gene: 4. The CDR3 runs to 13 residues. Per germline, CDR1 SGHTA and CDR2 FQGNSA. CDR3 bases: TGTGCCAGCAGTTCACAGGGGGTCTATGGCTACACCTTC. Its protein is CASSSQGVYGYTF.

V usage is TRBV5-1 and J usage is TRBJ2-7; TRBD2 might be the D (5 bases). CDR1 and CDR2 (germline): SGHRS, YFSETQ. The CDR3 totals 15 residues. V dropped 6 bases and J dropped 6 bases, with 22 bases sitting between them. CDR3 sequence (DNA): TGCGCCAGCACCCCGACGGGGAGCGCTACGAGCGAGCAGTACTTC. Translated, it gives CASTPTGSATSEQYF. Full variable domain (rest looked up from reference TRBV5-1 and TRBJ2-7): KAGVTQTPRYLIKTRGQQVTLSCSPISGHRSVSWYQQTPGQGLQFLFEYFSETQRNKGNFPGRFSGRQFSNSRSEMNVSTLELGDSALYLCASTPTGSATSEQYFGPGTRLTVT.